One T cell receptor (beta chain) is described in this entry. The CDR3 has 17 residues. J was trimmed by 10 bases and V by 5 bases; bases with no gene match: 17. Germline lookup yields CDR1 SGHRS and CDR2 YFSETQ. By 5'RACE template switching, TCR cDNA was produced, with a universal primer site and UMIs added in the process. TCRdb recomputed calls from the 5' RACE reads with MiXCR, one row per CDR3 protein. This table has around 590,000 distinct CDR3 sequences, about 12% appearing once. This specimen comes from a study of T cells after yellow fever vaccination. Study at large: Fractions containing few cells were prepared with SMART-Seq v4 Ultra Low Input.

The sample here was PBMCs, taken on the day of the yellow fever booster vaccination. This TCR was sampled from a man aged 25 to 40 who received the YFV17D yellow fever vaccine. The genes are TRBV5-1 and TRBJ2-5; 13 nucleotides agree with TRBD2. CDR3 region: CASSLPGLAGISEGQYF. For the CDR3, the DNA is TGCGCCAGCAGTTTACCGGGACTAGCGGGAATCTCGGAGGGCCAGTACTTC.